This T cell receptor (beta chain) was captured in a study of post-analysis software for immune sequencing data. Study results and caveats: Comparison of patients with controls showed 4 to 6 TRBV segments more frequent in patients, TRBV5-6, TRBV5-1 and TRBV20-1 among them.

The TCR beta cDNA libraries carried unique molecular identifiers. Each CDR3 protein gets one entry after TCRdb re-called the PCR reads with MiXCR. This sample yields some 370,000 distinct CDR3 sequences, of which roughly 35% are seen a single time; roughly an eighth belongs to the top ten. With respect to this clonotype: Antigen: not known.

Trimming removed 3 bases from V and 5 bases from J, with 14 bases in between. The CDR3 consists of 14 residues. Germline CDR1 reads SGHRS; CDR2 reads YFSETQ. The clonotype comes from a girl under 18 with multiple sclerosis. The genes are TRBV5-1 and TRBJ2-5; weak D call: TRBD1 (6 bases). The sample taken for sequencing was blood. The CDR3 DNA is TGCGCCAGCAGCTCCGGGATTCAGGGGGAGACCCAGTACTTC. It translates to CASSSGIQGETQYF.